This T cell receptor (beta chain) was recorded in a study of CD8 T cells in Susac syndrome. Study-wide points: The authors acknowledged that their TCR sequencing and HLA analysis involved a relatively small number of individuals.

RNA was extracted with the RNeasy kit, and a quantity of 0.5 to 1 ug was reverse transcribed using random hexamers. It was immunoSEQ multiplex PCR that amplified TCR beta CDR3 across 54 Vbeta and 13 Jbeta. A single record per CDR3 protein comes from TCRdb applying MiXCR to the immunoSEQ multiplex PCR reads. The repertoire includes about 430,000 distinct CDR3 sequences, approximately 85% of them detected once, and about 0.12% sits in the top ten. TCR beta sequencing was performed on blood CD8+ and CD4+ T cells. Negative isolation yielded CD4+ and CD8+ T cells, and FACS enriched TEMRA cells. In the case of this clonotype: What it binds is unknown.

The CDR3 has 13 amino acids. Between the trimmed V and J ends, which lost 4 bases and 4 bases, there was a span of 14 bases. Germline V gives CDR1 SQVTM, CDR2 ANQGSEA. This clonotype was sampled from a human donor with multiple sclerosis. Input material: CD8+ T cells from PBMCs. The V and J genes are TRBV29-1 and TRBJ2-7, with a possible D match to TRBD2 (7 bases). The CDR3 DNA follows: TGCAGCGTTGGGGGGGGGCTTAGGTACGAGCAGTACTTC. Protein sequence: CSVGGGLRYEQYF.